This T cell receptor (beta chain) was sequenced in a study of lymphopenia after photon versus proton radiotherapy. Study-level results: Under photons, naive T cells and diversity fell while effector/memory populations rose. Only patients who died were analyzed for survival; proton advantage is unproven. Larger post-nadir TCR diversity loss correlated inversely with survival in deceased patients. Post-nadir diversity loss with photons came from oligoclonal expansion, particularly CD8+ Temra cells.

CDR1 and CDR2 (germline): SGHTS, YDEGEE. Trimming cost V 0 bases and J 5 bases; bases outside gene matches: 4. CDR3 length: 15 amino acids. Comments on this clone: What it binds is not known.

Clones were read by immunoSEQ multiplex PCR, and TCRdb kept only the in-frame ones, dropping some. The repertoire holds approximately 22,000 clones, with about 84% as singletons. V and J are TRBV5-8 and TRBJ1-5; 8 bases match TRBD1. The sequencing here drew on peripheral blood, taken from a patient treated with proton-based radiotherapy. This receptor was identified in a woman in her 70s with pancreatic cancer. CDR3 DNA sequence: TGTGCCAGCAGCTTGGCCCCAGGGGGCCATCAGCCCCAGCATTTT. Translating it yields CASSLAPGGHQPQHF. Combining the CDR3 with reference TRBV5-8 and TRBJ1-5 gives the whole variable domain EAGVTQSPTHLIKTRGQQATLRCSPISGHTSVYWYQQALGLGLQFLLWYDEGEERNRGNFPPRFSGRQFPNYSSELNVNALELEDSALYLCASSLAPGGHQPQHFGDGTRLSIL.